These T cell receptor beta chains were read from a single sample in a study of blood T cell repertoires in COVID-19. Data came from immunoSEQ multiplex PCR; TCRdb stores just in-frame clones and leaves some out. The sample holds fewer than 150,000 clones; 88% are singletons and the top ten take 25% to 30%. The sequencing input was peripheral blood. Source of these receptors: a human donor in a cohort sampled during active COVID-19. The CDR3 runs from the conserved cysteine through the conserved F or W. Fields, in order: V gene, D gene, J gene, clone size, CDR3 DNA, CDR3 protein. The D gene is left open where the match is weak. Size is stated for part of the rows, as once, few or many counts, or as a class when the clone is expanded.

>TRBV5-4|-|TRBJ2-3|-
TGTGCCAGCAGCCTGTGGCTAGCGGATACGCAGTATTTT
CASSLWLADTQYF
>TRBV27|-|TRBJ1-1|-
TGTGCCAGCAGTCAAGGGCCCAGGGTGAACACTGAAGCTTTCTTT
CASSQGPRVNTEAFF
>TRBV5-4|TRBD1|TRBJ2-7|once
TGTGCCAGCAGCTCCCCGGGACAGGGGGCAGCCAGCTACGAGCAGTACTTC
CASSSPGQGAASYEQYF
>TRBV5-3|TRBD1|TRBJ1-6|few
TGTGCCAGAAGTCCTAGGACAGGGAATAATTCACCCCTCCACTTT
CARSPRTGNNSPLHF
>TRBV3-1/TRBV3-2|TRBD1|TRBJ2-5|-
TGTGCCAGCAGCCATACCTACAGGGGGCGGATCGAGACCCAGTACTTC
CASSHTYRGRIETQYF
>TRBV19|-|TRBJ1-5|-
TGTGCCAGTAGTATAGGGGGCCCGGGGGTACGGCTGACCCAGCATTTT
CASSIGGPGVRLTQHF
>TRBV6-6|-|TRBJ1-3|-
TGTGCCAGCAGGGGGCCCTCTGGAAACACCATATATTTT
CASRGPSGNTIYF
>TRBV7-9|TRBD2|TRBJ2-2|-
TGTGCCAGCAGCTCCCATAGCGGGGTGAACACCGGGGAGCTGTTTTTT
CASSSHSGVNTGELFF
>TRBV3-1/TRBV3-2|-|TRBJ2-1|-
TGTGCCAGCAGCCAAGAAGGATTACAGAAGAATGAGCAGTTCTTC
CASSQEGLQKNEQFF
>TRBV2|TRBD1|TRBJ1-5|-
TGTGCCAGCAGGGCACAGGGGAATCAGCCCCAGCATTTT
CASRAQGNQPQHF
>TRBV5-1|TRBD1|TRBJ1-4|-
TGCGCCAGCAGCGGCCAGGGGGCCACTAATGAAAAACTGTTTTTT
CASSGQGATNEKLFF
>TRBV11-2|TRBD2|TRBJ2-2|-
TGTGCCAGCAGCTCTTTAGCGGGGGGGCCCGACACCGGGGAGCTGTTTTTT
CASSSLAGGPDTGELFF
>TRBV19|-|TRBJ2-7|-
TGTGCCAGTAGTACGACACCTCAGGGGGAGCAGTACTTC
CASSTTPQGEQYF